A selection of T cell receptor beta chains follows, all from one sample in a study of blood T cell repertoires in COVID-19. TCRdb's copy holds only in-frame clones and misses some; the assay was immunoSEQ multiplex PCR. The table lists fewer than 350,000 clones, over 85% of them singletons. Sequencing input: peripheral blood. These TCRs come from a woman between 55 and 75 years old with COVID-19, enrolled during active disease. CDR3s include the opening cysteine and the closing phenylalanine or tryptophan. Fields, in order: CDR3 length, V gene, J gene, CDR3 protein.

13	TRBV6-2/TRBV6-3	TRBJ1-5	CASSDRGSQPQHF
18	TRBV6-1	TRBJ2-1	CASSEGGGSAGLNNEQFF
15	TRBV5-4	TRBJ2-5	CASSQDRNPRGTQYF
15	TRBV19	TRBJ1-6	CASRDFGQFNSPLHF
15	TRBV12-5	TRBJ1-6	CASGLDNRGGSPLHF
14	TRBV28	TRBJ2-7	CASSWFASAYEQYF
16	TRBV7-3	TRBJ2-4	CASSLTGGLAKNIQYF
17	TRBV19	TRBJ2-1	CASSIALGTVSYNEQFF
14	TRBV19	TRBJ1-6	CASSMGQGASPLHF
14	TRBV19	TRBJ1-1	CASSTTVHNTEAFF
12	TRBV6-5	TRBJ1-2	CASSLDSFGYTF
16	TRBV4-1	TRBJ1-2	CASSQGAGQKLYGYTF
15	TRBV5-3	TRBJ1-4	CARSLHRDSNEKLFF
14	TRBV7-2	TRBJ1-2	CASSLAQDRDGYTF
13	TRBV12-3/TRBV12-4	TRBJ2-7	CASSLGNRVVKYF
15	TRBV7-9	TRBJ2-1	CASYLLAGGALGTFF
17	TRBV7-9	TRBJ1-2	CASSLRPAAAGAYGYTF
14	TRBV7-2	TRBJ1-2	CASSLARGQDGYTF
15	TRBV19	TRBJ1-1	CASSTPGTGNPEAFF
12	TRBV6-6	TRBJ1-2	CASSYYGGGYTF
13	TRBV6-1	TRBJ1-6	CASSEQGSSPLHF
16	TRBV2	TRBJ2-5	CASHYRLGLAEETQYF
14	TRBV18	TRBJ1-1	CASSPSLGATEAFF
13	TRBV7-9	TRBJ1-2	CASSHQGSDGYTF
12	TRBV29-1	TRBJ2-2	CSGGESAGELFF
15	TRBV7-2	TRBJ2-3	CASSFGLGDTDTQYF
16	TRBV2	TRBJ2-3	CASRGGGLSITDTQYF
15	TRBV10-1	TRBJ2-3	CASSELGGGTDTQYF
12	TRBV6-5	TRBJ2-3	CASSLGTDTQYF
15	TRBV6-5	TRBJ1-5	CASSPDGGGNQPQHF
13	TRBV2	TRBJ1-5	CASSDGGVQPQHF
17	TRBV9	TRBJ2-3	CASSVGIPGHITDTQYF
16	TRBV18	TRBJ2-3	CASSPSAGISSDTQYF
14	TRBV18	TRBJ2-7	CASSSGTSGYEQYF
14	TRBV2	TRBJ1-5	CASIDRLSNQPQHF
15	TRBV6-5	TRBJ1-6	CASSYTGTVNSPLHF
13	TRBV6-2/TRBV6-3	TRBJ2-3	CASSYGGIDTQYF
13	TRBV7-2	TRBJ1-2	CASSLEAVYGYTF
14	TRBV6-5	TRBJ2-7	CASSYSILRGWQYF
13	TRBV11-2	TRBJ1-3	CASSLAGRNTIYF
13	TRBV7-9	TRBJ1-4	CASMIGSGEKLFF
16	TRBV19	TRBJ2-1	CASRSQGQGLWDEQFF
13	TRBV2	TRBJ1-1	CASRTDSNTEAFF
15	TRBV18	TRBJ1-1	CASSPKGQTNTEAFF
17	TRBV7-9	TRBJ2-3	CASSSGLAGAEGDTQYF
13	TRBV5-1	TRBJ1-4	CASSLQTAEKLFF
16	TRBV7-9	TRBJ1-2	CASSLDGPRTKGGYTF
15	TRBV15	TRBJ1-1	CATSRGTQGEYFAFF
14	TRBV4-1	TRBJ1-4	CASSPGTAGEKLFF
13	TRBV5-3	TRBJ1-1	CATPGTGLTEAFF
16	TRBV5-1	TRBJ2-1	CASRHPGTSGYHEQFF
14	TRBV7-3	TRBJ1-2	CASSYSVADYGYTF
15	TRBV3-1/TRBV3-2	TRBJ2-2	CASTLAGQDTGELFF
11	TRBV20-1	TRBJ2-3	CSALSTGTQYF
18	TRBV7-6	TRBJ1-3	CASSPRIMTESSGNTIYF
15	TRBV18	TRBJ1-1	CASSLGQDMNTEAFF
15	TRBV7-9	TRBJ1-2	CASSRDRADNYGYTF
14	TRBV6-5	TRBJ1-5	CATRTPYSNQPQHF
16	TRBV6-6	TRBJ2-3	CASSYWAGGNTDTQYF
16	TRBV11-2	TRBJ2-7	CASSRGKSGISYEQYF